This T cell receptor (beta chain) was recorded in a study of control samples from healthy donors and cancer patients. TCRdb keeps only in-frame clones here, not all; method: immunoSEQ multiplex PCR. Of some 71,000 clones in the sample, about nine tenths are singletons; the top ten hold over 1%. The CDR3 is made up of 18 amino acids. The germline V gene encodes CDR1 SGHDT and CDR2 YYEEEE. The ends were cut back, 4 bases at V and 4 bases at J, with 21 bases in the middle. This TCR was sampled from a woman aged 45-60 years with colorectal cancer. The sequenced sample was PBMCs. The genes are TRBV5-6 and TRBJ1-6; perhaps TRBD1 as D (5 bases). The chain's CDR3 is CASSPQGEPRSYNSPLHF. The CDR3 coding sequence is TGTGCCAGCAGCCCCCAGGGAGAACCGAGATCTTATAATTCACCCCTCCACTTT.